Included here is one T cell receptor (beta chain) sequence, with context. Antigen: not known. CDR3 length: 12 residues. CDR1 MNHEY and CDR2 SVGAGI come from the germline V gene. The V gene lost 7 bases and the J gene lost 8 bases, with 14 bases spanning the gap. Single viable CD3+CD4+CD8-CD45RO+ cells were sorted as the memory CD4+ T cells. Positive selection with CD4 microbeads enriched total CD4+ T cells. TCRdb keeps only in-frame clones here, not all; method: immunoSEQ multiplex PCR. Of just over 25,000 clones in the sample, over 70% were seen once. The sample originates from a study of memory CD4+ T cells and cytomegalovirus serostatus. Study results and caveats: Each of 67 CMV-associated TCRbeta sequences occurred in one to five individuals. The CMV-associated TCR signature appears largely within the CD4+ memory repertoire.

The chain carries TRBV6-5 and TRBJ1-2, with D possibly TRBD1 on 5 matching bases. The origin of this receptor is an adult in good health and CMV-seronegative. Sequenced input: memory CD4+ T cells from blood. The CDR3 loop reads CASIDSSRGYTF. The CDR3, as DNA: TGTGCCAGCATCGACAGTTCTAGGGGCTACACCTTC.